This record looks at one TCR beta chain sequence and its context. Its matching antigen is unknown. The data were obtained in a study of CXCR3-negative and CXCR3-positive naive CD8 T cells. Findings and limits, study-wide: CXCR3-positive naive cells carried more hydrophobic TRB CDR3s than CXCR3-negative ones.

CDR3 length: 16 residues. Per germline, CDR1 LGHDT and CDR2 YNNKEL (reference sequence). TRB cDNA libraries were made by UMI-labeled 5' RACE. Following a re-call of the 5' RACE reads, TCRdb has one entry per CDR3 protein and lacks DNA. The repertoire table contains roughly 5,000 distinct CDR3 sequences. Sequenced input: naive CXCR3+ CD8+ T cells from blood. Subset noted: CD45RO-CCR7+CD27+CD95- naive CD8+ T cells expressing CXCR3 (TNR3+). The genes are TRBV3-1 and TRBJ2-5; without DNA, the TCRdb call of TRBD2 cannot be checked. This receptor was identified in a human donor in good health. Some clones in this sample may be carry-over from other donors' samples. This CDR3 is CASSTWTSGSGETQYF.